The present T cell receptor beta chain was sequenced within a study of CD4 and CD8 cells across lung adenocarcinoma regions. Germline-derived CDR1 and CDR2 are SGHNT and YENEEA. The CDR3 is 16 amino acids. This clonotype was found many times. MiXCR, applied by TCRdb to the PCR reads, yields one record per CDR3 protein. The sample consists of 16,000 or so distinct CDR3 sequences, around 53% of them appearing once. The receptor was isolated from a female donor with lung adenocarcinoma. The CD4 and CD8 labels of this study may be unreliable. The chain employs TRBV11-3 and TRBJ2-1, with 14 bases that match TRBD2. Near its end, the DNA agrees better with TRBJ2-5, so the J call may be wrong. Sequenced sample: CD8+ T cells from the center of a lung tumor. The CDR3 region has the DNA TGTGCCAGCAGCCCGGGACTAGCGGGAGTCGTGGAGACCCAGTACTTC. Translation gives CASSPGLAGVVETQYF.